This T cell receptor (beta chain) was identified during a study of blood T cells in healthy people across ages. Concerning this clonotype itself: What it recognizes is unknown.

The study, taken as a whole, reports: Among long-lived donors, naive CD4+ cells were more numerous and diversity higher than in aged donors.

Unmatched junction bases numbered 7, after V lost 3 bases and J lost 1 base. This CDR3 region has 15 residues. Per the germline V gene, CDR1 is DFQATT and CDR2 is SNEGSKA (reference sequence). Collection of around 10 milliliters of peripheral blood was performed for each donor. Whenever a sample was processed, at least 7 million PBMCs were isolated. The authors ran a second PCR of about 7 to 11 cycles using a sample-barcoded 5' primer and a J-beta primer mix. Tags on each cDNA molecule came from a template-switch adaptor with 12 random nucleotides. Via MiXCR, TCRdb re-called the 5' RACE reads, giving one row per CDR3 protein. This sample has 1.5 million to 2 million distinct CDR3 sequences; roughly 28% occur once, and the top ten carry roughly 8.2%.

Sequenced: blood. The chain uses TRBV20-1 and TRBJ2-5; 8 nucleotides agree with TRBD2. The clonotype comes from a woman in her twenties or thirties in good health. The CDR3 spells CSASIGRGGQETQYF. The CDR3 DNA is TGCAGTGCTAGTATCGGGAGGGGAGGCCAAGAGACCCAGTACTTC.